The sample holds one count of the clone carrying this T cell receptor (beta chain). Its antigen is not identified. The data belong to a study of CD8 T cell repertoires and HIV-1 epitope variants. Clones were read by immunoSEQ multiplex PCR, and TCRdb kept only the in-frame ones, dropping some. The sample consists of about 5,300 clones, 50% to 70% of them appearing once. Sequenced: cultured CD8+ T cells derived from PBMCs. This sequence was found in a male donor with HIV.

CDR3 sequence reads: CASSVLGTSVYEQYF. CDR3 coding DNA: TGTGCCAGCAGCGTTTTGGGGACTAGCGTTTACGAGCAGTACTTC. This chain links TRBV9 with TRBJ2-7; 10 nucleotides agree with TRBD2. The trim removed 2 bases at V and 4 bases at J, leaving 6 bases unmatched. Germline CDR1 and CDR2: SGDLS and YYNGEE. The CDR3 runs to 15 residues.